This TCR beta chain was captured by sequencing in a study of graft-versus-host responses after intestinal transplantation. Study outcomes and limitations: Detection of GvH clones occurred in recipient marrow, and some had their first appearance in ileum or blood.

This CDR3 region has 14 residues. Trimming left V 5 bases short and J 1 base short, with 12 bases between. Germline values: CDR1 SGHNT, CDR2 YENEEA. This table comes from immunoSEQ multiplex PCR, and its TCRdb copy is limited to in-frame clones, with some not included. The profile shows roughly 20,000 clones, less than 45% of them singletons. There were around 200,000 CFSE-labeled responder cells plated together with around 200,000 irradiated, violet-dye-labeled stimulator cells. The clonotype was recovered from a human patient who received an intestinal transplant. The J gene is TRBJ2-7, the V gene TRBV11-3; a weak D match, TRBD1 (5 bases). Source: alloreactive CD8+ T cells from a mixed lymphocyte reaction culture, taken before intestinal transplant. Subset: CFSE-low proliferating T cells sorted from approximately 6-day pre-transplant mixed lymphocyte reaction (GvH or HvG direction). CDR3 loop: CASSLKGLSYEQYF. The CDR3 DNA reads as TGTGCCAGCAGCCTCAAGGGGCTGTCCTACGAGCAGTACTTC.